These 8 T cell receptor beta chains were all obtained from the same sample, sequenced in a study of cytomegalovirus exposure and HLA in healthy donors. Libraries were prepared by immunoSEQ multiplex PCR; TCRdb keeps only in-frame clonotypes and omits some of them. The sample lists roughly 350,000 clones, 75% to 90% seen once, with approximately 0.84% in the top ten. Sequencing used PBMCs. These receptors originate from a woman in her late teens or twenties in good health and CMV-seronegative.

The V gene is TRBV27, the J gene TRBJ2-7; TRBD2 agrees at 12 bases. The germline V gene encodes CDR1 MNHEY and CDR2 SMNVEV (reference sequence). This CDR3 is 14 amino acids long. Unmatched junction bases numbered 5, after V lost 5 bases and J lost 6 bases. The CDR3 protein is CASSPRLAGAEQYF. The DNA for the CDR3 is TGTGCCAGCAGTCCCCGACTAGCGGGAGCCGAGCAGTACTTC.

The chain is built from TRBV14 and TRBJ1-2, with 8 bases lining up with TRBD1. This CDR3 is built from 13 residues. With V trimmed by 4 bases and J by 7 bases, 5 bases remained unmatched. Germline lookup yields CDR1 SGHDN and CDR2 FVKESK. The CDR3 DNA sequence: TGTGCCAGCAGCCGCGGGACAGGAGCTGGCTACACCTTC. Its translation is CASSRGTGAGYTF.

The chain has TRBV11-2 and TRBJ1-3; D is ambiguous. The V gene's germline CDR1 is SGHAT and CDR2 FQNNGV. V was pared by 1 base and J by 0 bases, with 13 bases between. CDR3 length equals 17 residues. The CDR3 coding sequence is TGTGCCAGCAGCTTAGTTTCACCCTCGAGCTCTGGAAACACCATATATTTT. Its translation is CASSLVSPSSSGNTIYF.

CDR3 bases: TGTGCCAGCAGGCTCGACAGGACGGATCAGCCCCAGCATTTT. As protein: CASRLDRTDQPQHF. The chain uses TRBV6-6 and TRBJ1-5, with D tentatively TRBD1 (6 bases). The CDR3 has 14 residues. Germline CDR1 reads MNHNY; CDR2 reads SVGAGI (reference sequence). V shed 6 bases and J shed 5 bases, with 14 bases lying between them.

J is TRBJ1-1 and V is TRBV11-2, with 8 bases lining up with TRBD1. Germline V gives CDR1 SGHAT, CDR2 FQNNGV. V lost 4 bases, J lost 3 bases, and 7 bases stayed unmatched. The CDR3 is 15 residues long. The CDR3 region is CASSSQGAGDTEAFF. CDR3 nucleotides: TGTGCCAGCAGCTCCCAGGGGGCTGGGGACACTGAAGCTTTCTTT.

The rearrangement joins TRBV7-3 to TRBJ1-3; TRBD1 is a possible D gene (5 bases). From germline, CDR1 is SGHTA and CDR2 FQGTGA. The CDR3 has 13 amino acids. V was cut by 8 bases and J by 1 base, with 9 bases left in between. CDR3 nucleotide sequence: TGTGCCAGCGGGCGGGGGTCTGGAAACACCATATATTTT. Translating gives CASGRGSGNTIYF.

The genes are TRBV5-1 and TRBJ2-1; D is possibly TRBD2 (5 bases). This CDR3 region has 15 residues. From germline, CDR1 is SGHRS and CDR2 YFSETQ. V dropped 6 bases and J dropped 0 bases, with 13 bases sitting between them. This chain's CDR3 is CASTLARSSYNEQFF. DNA of the CDR3: TGCGCCAGCACATTAGCGCGTAGCTCCTACAATGAGCAGTTCTTC.

CDR3 sequence (DNA): TGCGCCAGCAGACAATTCCCGGGACAGGCAAACACTGAAGCTTTCTTT. Residues: CASRQFPGQANTEAFF. The V and J genes are TRBV5-1 and TRBJ1-1; 8 positions match TRBD1. Germline V lookup: CDR1 SGHRS, CDR2 YFSETQ. This CDR3 comprises 16 residues. V gave up 5 bases and J gave up 2 bases; unmatched junction bases: 11.